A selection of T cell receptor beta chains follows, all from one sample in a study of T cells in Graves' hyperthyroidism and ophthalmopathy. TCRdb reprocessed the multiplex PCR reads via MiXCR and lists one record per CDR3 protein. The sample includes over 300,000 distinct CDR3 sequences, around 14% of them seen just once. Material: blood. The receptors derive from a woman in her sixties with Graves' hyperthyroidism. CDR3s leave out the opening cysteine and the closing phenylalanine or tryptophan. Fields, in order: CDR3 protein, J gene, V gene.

CDR3 protein: ASSQEGQVYNEQF
J gene: TRBJ2-1
V gene: TRBV6-1

CDR3 protein: ASSLTGGHSPLH
J gene: TRBJ1-6
V gene: TRBV27

CDR3 protein: ASSLRGQDYTDTQY
J gene: TRBJ2-3
V gene: TRBV13

CDR3 protein: ASSPGTGYYEQY
J gene: TRBJ2-7
V gene: TRBV18

CDR3 protein: AGRWTGGTDTQY
J gene: TRBJ2-3
V gene: TRBV12-3/TRBV12-4

CDR3 protein: ASSESPGQGISYEQY
J gene: TRBJ2-7
V gene: TRBV25-1

CDR3 protein: ASSLVQGWNEKLF
J gene: TRBJ1-4
V gene: TRBV7-6

CDR3 protein: ASSLVGSQLNYGYT
J gene: TRBJ1-2
V gene: TRBV11-3

CDR3 protein: SAILAGGPDEQF
J gene: TRBJ2-1
V gene: TRBV20-1

CDR3 protein: ASSLAVDFSADTQY
J gene: TRBJ2-3
V gene: TRBV5-1

CDR3 protein: ASITPTLQGFYGYT
J gene: TRBJ1-2
V gene: TRBV28

CDR3 protein: ASGLKVWASVSYNEQF
J gene: TRBJ2-1
V gene: TRBV12-5

CDR3 protein: ASSLDPNNEQF
J gene: TRBJ2-1
V gene: TRBV11-2

CDR3 protein: SAREQVSGNQPQH
J gene: TRBJ1-5
V gene: TRBV20-1

CDR3 protein: ASSLDRQGHGYT
J gene: TRBJ1-2
V gene: TRBV7-9

CDR3 protein: ASSLVRQGYEQY
J gene: TRBJ2-7
V gene: TRBV5-1

CDR3 protein: ASVRDVLDEQF
J gene: TRBJ2-1
V gene: TRBV28

CDR3 protein: ASSTRGRTAQETQY
J gene: TRBJ2-5
V gene: TRBV11-3

CDR3 protein: SAEDGRDNEKLF
J gene: TRBJ1-4
V gene: TRBV29-1

CDR3 protein: ASSPLASRYNEQF
J gene: TRBJ2-1
V gene: TRBV5-6

CDR3 protein: ASSQAIGQGLTEAF
J gene: TRBJ1-1
V gene: TRBV4-2

CDR3 protein: ASSFSLLAGNTGELF
J gene: TRBJ2-2
V gene: TRBV11-2

CDR3 protein: ASSLGRGDTQY
J gene: TRBJ2-3
V gene: TRBV12-3/TRBV12-4

CDR3 protein: ASSTSGGANVLT
J gene: TRBJ2-6
V gene: TRBV19

CDR3 protein: SARWSNQPQH
J gene: TRBJ1-5
V gene: TRBV20-1

CDR3 protein: SARARLGSYNEQF
J gene: TRBJ2-1
V gene: TRBV20-1

CDR3 protein: ASSIPTGRGTEAF
J gene: TRBJ1-1
V gene: TRBV7-9

CDR3 protein: ASSSREYNEQF
J gene: TRBJ2-1
V gene: TRBV7-3

CDR3 protein: ATRRNNEQF
J gene: TRBJ2-1
V gene: TRBV24-1

CDR3 protein: ASSQEISGYSYEQY
J gene: TRBJ2-7
V gene: TRBV3-1

CDR3 protein: ACRTLRGSPLH
J gene: TRBJ1-6
V gene: TRBV12-3/TRBV12-4

CDR3 protein: ASSSIVPSTDTQY
J gene: TRBJ2-3
V gene: TRBV6-1

CDR3 protein: ATGTSGRTETQY
J gene: TRBJ2-5
V gene: TRBV27

CDR3 protein: ASSLTLGQGSSTDTQY
J gene: TRBJ2-3
V gene: TRBV5-1

CDR3 protein: ASRGQGAQLGGYT
J gene: TRBJ1-2
V gene: TRBV2

CDR3 protein: TSSTRTSVYTGELF
J gene: TRBJ2-2
V gene: TRBV27

CDR3 protein: ASSPSSGRARTGELF
J gene: TRBJ2-2
V gene: TRBV7-2

CDR3 protein: ASRPRQGSYEQY
J gene: TRBJ2-7
V gene: TRBV2

CDR3 protein: ASSGAGVIGNEQF
J gene: TRBJ2-1
V gene: TRBV6-2/TRBV6-3

CDR3 protein: ASSLRAGAGQPQH
J gene: TRBJ1-5
V gene: TRBV12-3/TRBV12-4

CDR3 protein: ASSLTGDYEQY
J gene: TRBJ2-7
V gene: TRBV28

CDR3 protein: ASIRRGDTEAF
J gene: TRBJ1-1
V gene: TRBV6-1

CDR3 protein: ASSMTFQETQY
J gene: TRBJ2-5
V gene: TRBV19